Each of the 20 T cell receptor beta chains below was sequenced from the same sample in a study of radiotherapy plus CTLA-4 blockade in lung cancer. Sequencing used immunoSEQ multiplex PCR; TCRdb keeps in-frame clones, though not all of them. The repertoire holds 95,000 to 150,000 clones, with just under 90% as singletons. This material consisted of peripheral blood, taken from a patient treated with radiotherapy plus ipilimumab. Receptors were obtained from a human donor with non-small cell lung cancer that progressed on radiotherapy plus ipilimumab.

The J gene is TRBJ2-7, the V gene TRBV4-1, with 8 bases identical to TRBD1. Trimming cost V 1 base and J 3 bases; bases outside gene matches: 5. The CDR3 runs to 15 residues. Per germline, CDR1 MGHRA and CDR2 YSYEKL. Here the CDR3 reads CASSQVPGQVYEQYF. CDR3 sequence (DNA): TGCGCCAGCAGCCAAGTACCGGGACAGGTCTACGAGCAGTACTTC.

A note on this clone: Relative to the germline gene, one junction end is altered; a read error may explain this. The rearrangement links TRBV29-1 to TRBJ1-2; TRBD1 aligns across 7 bases. Looked up from germline, CDR1 is SQVTM and CDR2 is ANQGSEA. The CDR3 runs 13 residues. The CDR3 is CSVEGGASYGYTF. CDR3 bases: TGCAGCGTCGAAGGGGGCGCCTCCTATGGCTACACCTTC.

CDR3 in DNA: TGTGCCTGGAGGGGATCTTGGACAGAGAGGGCCGGGGAGCTGTTTTTT. Protein product: CAWRGSWTERAGELFF. V is TRBV30 and J is TRBJ2-2, with a possible D match to TRBD1 (6 bases). Germline CDR1 reads GTSNPN; CDR2 reads SVGIG (reference sequence). The CDR3 covers 16 residues. V lost 3 bases to trimming and J lost 6 bases, with 20 bases between them.

The chain carries TRBV4-1 and TRBJ1-2; no reliable D call. Between the trimmed V and J ends, which lost 0 bases and 4 bases, there was a span of 12 bases. Germline CDR1 and CDR2: MGHRA and YSYEKL. The CDR3 totals 15 residues. The CDR3 here is CASSQDVVPTYGYTF. CDR3 in DNA: TGCGCCAGCAGCCAAGATGTAGTACCGACCTATGGCTACACCTTC.

The CDR3 DNA follows: TGTGCCTGGAGTGTATACAGGGGGGTGACTGAAGCTTTCTTT. Its translation is CAWSVYRGVTEAFF. The chain is built from TRBV30 and TRBJ1-1; 8 bases agree with TRBD1. The CDR3 covers 14 residues. The V segment lost 0 bases and the J segment 5 bases; nucleotides outside the gene matches: 5. CDR1 is GTSNPN and CDR2 is SVGIG in the germline V gene (reference sequence).

DNA for the CDR3: TGTGCCAGCAGCCCCCTGCGACTGGCGGTGAACACTGAAGCTTTCTTT. This encodes CASSPLRLAVNTEAFF. The chain uses TRBV7-2 and TRBJ1-1; D not certain. Between the trimmed V and J ends, which lost 5 bases and 0 bases, there was a span of 16 bases. Germline lookup yields CDR1 SGHTA and CDR2 FQGNSA. This CDR3 region has 16 residues.

This clone was observed a single time. The chain has TRBV2 and TRBJ2-1, with D perhaps assigned TRBD1 or TRBD2 (5 bases each). This CDR3 region has 13 residues. Germline-derived CDR1 and CDR2 are SNHLY and FYNNEI. V was trimmed by 10 bases and J by 4 bases, leaving 14 bases between them. CDR3 residues: CATERDDYNEQFF. Here the CDR3 DNA reads TGTGCCACCGAAAGGGACGATTACAATGAGCAGTTCTTC.

V usage is TRBV4-2 and J usage is TRBJ2-1; the match to TRBD2 covers 9 bases. Losses at the gene ends were 0 bases for V and 8 bases for J; bases not matched to a gene: 23. Germline CDR1 and CDR2: LGHNA and YNFKEQ. The CDR3 covers 21 residues. The CDR3 DNA reads TGTGCCAGCAGCCAAGATCGGGCAGGGGGTTTTGGCGGGAGGGTAACCGATGAGCAGTTCTTC. Translation: CASSQDRAGGFGGRVTDEQFF.

The chain uses TRBV25-1 and TRBJ1-1; D perhaps matches TRBD1 (5 bases). V lost 8 bases, J lost 0 bases, and 10 bases lay in between. The germline V gene has CDR1 MGHDK and CDR2 SYGVNS. This CDR3 comprises 13 residues. The CDR3 DNA reads TGTGCCAGCCGGGCAGGGATGAACACTGAAGCTTTCTTT. Translating it yields CASRAGMNTEAFF.

The J gene is TRBJ2-7, the V gene TRBV28; 7 bases agree with TRBD1. Unmatched junction bases numbered 10, after V lost 5 bases and J lost 6 bases. Germline CDR1 and CDR2: MDHEN and SYDVKM. This CDR3 has 14 amino acids. The CDR3 reads CASSPQGRTGEQYF. In nucleotides, the CDR3 is TGTGCCAGCAGTCCCCAGGGCCGGACAGGCGAGCAGTACTTC.

The chain recombines TRBV6-5 with TRBJ1-1; 7 nucleotides align to TRBD1. This CDR3 has 12 residues. The V gene's germline CDR1 is MNHEY and CDR2 SVGAGI. The junction had 3 bases not matched to a gene; V was cut back by 7 bases and J by 4 bases. CDR3 protein: CASTGGGTEAFF. CDR3 sequence (DNA): TGTGCCAGCACAGGGGGTGGCACTGAAGCTTTCTTT.

This clone was picked up one time. This chain connects TRBV10-1 to TRBJ2-3; D call uncertain. The CDR3 runs 12 residues. V shed 0 bases and J shed 3 bases, with 1 base lying between them. Germline V gene data show CDR1 as WNHNN and CDR2 as SYGVQD (reference sequence). In DNA, the CDR3 is TGCGCCAGCAGTGAGTCTACAGATACGCAGTATTTT. Protein product: CASSESTDTQYF.

The chain employs TRBV18 and TRBJ2-2; 7 bases are shared with TRBD1. CDR1 KGHSH and CDR2 LQKENI come from the germline V gene. CDR3 length: 15 amino acids. V lost 1 base, J lost 4 bases, and 3 bases stayed unmatched. The CDR3 here is CASSPQGGGTGELFF. DNA of the CDR3: TGTGCCAGCTCACCACAAGGGGGCGGCACCGGGGAGCTGTTTTTT.

About this clone itself: One junction end disagrees with the germline gene, perhaps due to a read error. V gene TRBV5-6 combines with J gene TRBJ1-2, with D hard to call. The CDR3 consists of 11 residues. Germline CDR1 SGHDT, CDR2 YYEEEE. The CDR3 coding sequence is TGTGCCAGCAGCCGGGAGGACGTCGGCCTATTC. Protein: CASSREDVGLF.

This chain uses TRBV19 with TRBJ2-3; TRBD2 matches at 7 bases. Germline V CDR1 and CDR2: LNHDA, SQIVND (reference sequence). The CDR3 sequence is 14 residues long. With V trimmed by 4 bases and J by 7 bases, 8 bases remained unmatched. CDR3 bases: TGTGCCAGTAGTACCTGGGAGGGAGTAAATACGCAGTATTTT. Protein: CASSTWEGVNTQYF.

The chain combines TRBV2 with TRBJ2-7; 7 bases agree with TRBD1. Germline loops: CDR1 SNHLY, CDR2 FYNNEI. The length of the CDR3 is 14 residues. J lost 2 bases, V lost 5 bases, and 6 bases had no gene match. In DNA, the CDR3 is TGTGCCAGCAGTTCCGGGACAGTGACCTACGAGCAGTACTTC. The encoded protein is CASSSGTVTYEQYF.

This sequence joins TRBV18 and TRBJ2-2, with TRBD1 matching over 9 bases. CDR1 and CDR2 (germline): KGHSH, LQKENI. With 10 bases clipped from V and 5 bases from J, the junction kept 11 bases outside the gene matches. This CDR3 is built from 15 residues. CDR3 nucleotide sequence: TGTGCCACCCGACCGGGACAGGGTTGGACCGGGGAGCTGTTTTTT. The encoded protein is CATRPGQGWTGELFF.

This chain links TRBV7-9 with TRBJ1-2; D gene unclear. CDR1 and CDR2 (germline): SEHNR, FQNEAQ (reference sequence). The V end lost 0 bases, the J end lost 4 bases, and 9 bases lay between the germline ends. This CDR3 contains 14 residues. The chain's CDR3 is CASSLAWRVYGYTF. The CDR3, as DNA: TGTGCCAGCAGCTTAGCGTGGAGAGTCTATGGCTACACCTTC.

J is TRBJ2-5 and V is TRBV7-6; 11 bases match TRBD2. Trimming at V came to 1 base and at J to 3 bases, leaving 4 bases not matched to a gene. CDR1 is SGHVS, CDR2 FNYEAQ, per germline. The CDR3 sequence is 16 residues long. The CDR3: CASSLGASGRKETQYF. CDR3 sequence (DNA): TGTGCCAGCAGCTTAGGGGCTAGCGGGAGGAAAGAGACCCAGTACTTC.

This rearrangement joins TRBV19 to TRBJ2-7, with 8 bases that match TRBD2. The trim removed 4 bases at V and 6 bases at J, leaving 11 bases unmatched. In germline, CDR1 is LNHDA, CDR2 SQIVND (reference sequence). This CDR3 has 15 residues. The CDR3 DNA reads as TGTGCCAGTAGTACTCTGGGGGCGGGAGGAGGCGAGCAGTACTTC. Its translation is CASSTLGAGGGEQYF.